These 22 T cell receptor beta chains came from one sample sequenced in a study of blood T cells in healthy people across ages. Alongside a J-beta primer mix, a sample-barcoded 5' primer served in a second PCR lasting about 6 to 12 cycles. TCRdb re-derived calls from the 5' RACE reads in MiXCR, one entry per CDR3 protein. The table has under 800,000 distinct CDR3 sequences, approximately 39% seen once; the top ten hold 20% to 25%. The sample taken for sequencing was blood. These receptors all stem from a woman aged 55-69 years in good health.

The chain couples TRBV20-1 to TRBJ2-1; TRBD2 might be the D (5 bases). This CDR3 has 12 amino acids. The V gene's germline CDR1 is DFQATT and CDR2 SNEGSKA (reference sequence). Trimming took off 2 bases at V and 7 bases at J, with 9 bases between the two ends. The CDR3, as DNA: TGCAGTGCTAGAAGAGGGTGGAATGAGCAGTTCTTC. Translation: CSARRGWNEQFF.

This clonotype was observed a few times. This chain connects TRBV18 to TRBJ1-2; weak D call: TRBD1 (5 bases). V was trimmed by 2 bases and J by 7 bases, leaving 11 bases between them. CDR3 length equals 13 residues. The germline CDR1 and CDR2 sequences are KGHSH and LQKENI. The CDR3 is CASSPAGLAGYTF. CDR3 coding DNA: TGTGCCAGCTCACCAGCAGGGCTGGCTGGCTACACCTTC. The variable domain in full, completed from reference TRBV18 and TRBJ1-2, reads NAGVMQNPRHLVRRRGQEARLRCSPMKGHSHVYWYRQLPEEGLKFMVYLQKENIIDESGMPKERFSAEFPKEGPSILRIQQVVRGDSAAYFCASSPAGLAGYTFGSGTRLTVV.

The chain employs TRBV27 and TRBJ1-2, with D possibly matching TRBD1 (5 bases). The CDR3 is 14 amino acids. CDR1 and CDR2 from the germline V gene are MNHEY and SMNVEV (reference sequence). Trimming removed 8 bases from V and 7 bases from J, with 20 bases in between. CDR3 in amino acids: CASGSGLWTFGYTF. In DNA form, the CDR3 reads TGTGCCAGCGGTTCAGGGCTGTGGACATTTGGCTACACCTTC.

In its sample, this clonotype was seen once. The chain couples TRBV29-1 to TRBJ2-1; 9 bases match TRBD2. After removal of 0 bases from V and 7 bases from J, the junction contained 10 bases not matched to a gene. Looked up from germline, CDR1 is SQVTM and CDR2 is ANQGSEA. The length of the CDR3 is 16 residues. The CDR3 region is CSVEDYILAGSNEQFF. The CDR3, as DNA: TGCAGCGTTGAAGATTATATCCTAGCGGGAAGTAATGAGCAGTTCTTC.

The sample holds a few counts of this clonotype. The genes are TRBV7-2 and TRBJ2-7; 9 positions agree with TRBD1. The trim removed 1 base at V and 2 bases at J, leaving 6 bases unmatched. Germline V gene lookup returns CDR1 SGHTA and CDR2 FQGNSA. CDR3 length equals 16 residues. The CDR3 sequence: CASSLGGQGGAYEQYF. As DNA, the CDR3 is TGTGCCAGCAGCTTAGGGGGACAGGGAGGGGCCTACGAGCAGTACTTC.

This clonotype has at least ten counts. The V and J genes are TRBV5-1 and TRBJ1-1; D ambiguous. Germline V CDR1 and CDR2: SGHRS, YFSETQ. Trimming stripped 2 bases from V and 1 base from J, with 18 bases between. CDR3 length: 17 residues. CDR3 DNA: TGCGCCAGCAGCTTAGAAGGGTCGAGGGTACCGAACACTGAAGCTTTCTTT. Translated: CASSLEGSRVPNTEAFF.

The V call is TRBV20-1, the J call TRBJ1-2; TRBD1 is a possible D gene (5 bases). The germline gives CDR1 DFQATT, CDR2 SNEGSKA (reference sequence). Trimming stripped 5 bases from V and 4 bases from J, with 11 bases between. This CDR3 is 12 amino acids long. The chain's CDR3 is CSAAIGGYGYTF. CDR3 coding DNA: TGCAGTGCTGCCATCGGGGGCTATGGCTACACCTTC.

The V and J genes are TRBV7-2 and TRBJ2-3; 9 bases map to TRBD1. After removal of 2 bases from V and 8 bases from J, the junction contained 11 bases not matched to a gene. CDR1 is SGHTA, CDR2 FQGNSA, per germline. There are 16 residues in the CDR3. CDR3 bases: TGTGCCAGCAGCTTACAACAGGGGGCTGGCACGGGTACGCAGTATTTT. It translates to CASSLQQGAGTGTQYF.

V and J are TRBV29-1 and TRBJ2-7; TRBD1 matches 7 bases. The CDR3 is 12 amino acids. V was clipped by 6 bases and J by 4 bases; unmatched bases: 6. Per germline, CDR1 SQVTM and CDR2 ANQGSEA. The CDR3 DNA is TGCAGCGTGGAACTACAGGGGTACGAGCAGTACTTC. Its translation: CSVELQGYEQYF.

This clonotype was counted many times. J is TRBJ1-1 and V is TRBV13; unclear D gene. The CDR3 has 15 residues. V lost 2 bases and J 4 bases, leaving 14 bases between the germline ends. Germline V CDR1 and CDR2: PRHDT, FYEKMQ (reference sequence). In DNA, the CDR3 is TGTGCCAGCAGCTTAATCTGGGGTCCTCCCACTGAAGCTTTCTTT. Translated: CASSLIWGPPTEAFF.

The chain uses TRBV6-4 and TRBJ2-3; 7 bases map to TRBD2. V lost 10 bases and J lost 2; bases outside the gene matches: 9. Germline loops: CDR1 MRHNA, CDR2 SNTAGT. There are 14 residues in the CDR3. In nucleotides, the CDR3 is TGTGCCAATTCATCTAGCGGAAACACAGATACGCAGTATTTT. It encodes CANSSSGNTDTQYF.

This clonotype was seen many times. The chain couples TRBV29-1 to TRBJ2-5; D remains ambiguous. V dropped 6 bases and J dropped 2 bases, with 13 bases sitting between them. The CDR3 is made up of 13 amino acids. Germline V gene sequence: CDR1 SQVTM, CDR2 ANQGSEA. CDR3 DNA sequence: TGCAGCGTCCCCTCCCCGTTACAAGAGACCCAGTACTTC. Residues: CSVPSPLQETQYF.

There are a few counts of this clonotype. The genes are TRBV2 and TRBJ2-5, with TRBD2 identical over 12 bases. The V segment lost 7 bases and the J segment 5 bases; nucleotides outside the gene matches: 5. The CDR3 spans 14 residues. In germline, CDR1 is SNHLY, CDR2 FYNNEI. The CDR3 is CASKTTSGGETQYF. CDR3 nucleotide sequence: TGTGCCAGCAAGACGACTAGCGGGGGTGAGACCCAGTACTTC.

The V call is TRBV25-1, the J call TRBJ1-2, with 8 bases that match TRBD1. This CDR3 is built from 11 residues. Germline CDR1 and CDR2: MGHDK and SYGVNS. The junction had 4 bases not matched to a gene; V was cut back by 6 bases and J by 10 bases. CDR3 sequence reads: CASRDRDVYTF. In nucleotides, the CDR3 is TGTGCCAGCAGGGACAGGGATGTCTACACCTTC.

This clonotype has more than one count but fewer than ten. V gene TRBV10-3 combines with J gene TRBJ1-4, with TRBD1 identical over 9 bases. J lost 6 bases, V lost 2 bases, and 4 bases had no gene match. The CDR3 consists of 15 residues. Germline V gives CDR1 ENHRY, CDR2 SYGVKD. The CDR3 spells CAISERGQGDEKLFF. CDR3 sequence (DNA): TGTGCCATCAGTGAGCGGGGACAGGGAGATGAAAAACTGTTTTTT.

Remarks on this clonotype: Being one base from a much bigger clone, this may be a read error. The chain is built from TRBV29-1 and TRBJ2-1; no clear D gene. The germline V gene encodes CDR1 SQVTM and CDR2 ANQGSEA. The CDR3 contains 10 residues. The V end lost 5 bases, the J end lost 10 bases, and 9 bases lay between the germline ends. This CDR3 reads CSVLSYEQFF. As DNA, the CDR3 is TGCAGCGTTCTTTCCTACGAGCAGTTCTTC.

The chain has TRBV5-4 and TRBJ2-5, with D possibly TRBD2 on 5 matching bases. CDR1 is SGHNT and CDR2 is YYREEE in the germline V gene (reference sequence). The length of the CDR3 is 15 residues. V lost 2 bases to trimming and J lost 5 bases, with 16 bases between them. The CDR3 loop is CASSLNPLGRETQYF. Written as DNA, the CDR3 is TGTGCCAGCAGCTTAAACCCACTAGGCCGGGAGACCCAGTACTTC. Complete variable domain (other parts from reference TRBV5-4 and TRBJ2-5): ETGVTQSPTHLIKTRGQQVTLRCSSQSGHNTVSWYQQALGQGPQFIFQYYREEENGRGNFPPRFSGLQFPNYSSELNVNALELDDSALYLCASSLNPLGRETQYFGPGTRLLVL.

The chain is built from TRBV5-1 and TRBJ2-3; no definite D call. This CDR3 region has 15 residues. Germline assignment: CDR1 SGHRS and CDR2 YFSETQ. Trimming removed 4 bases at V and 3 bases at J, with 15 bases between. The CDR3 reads CASSHRNDETDTQYF. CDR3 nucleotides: TGCGCCAGCAGCCACCGGAACGATGAAACAGATACGCAGTATTTT.

CDR3 in amino acids: CASSTSDRAYEQYF. DNA for the CDR3: TGCGCCAGCAGCACAAGCGACAGAGCCTACGAGCAGTACTTC. This rearrangement joins TRBV5-1 to TRBJ2-7; maybe TRBD1 (5 bases). Per the germline V gene, CDR1 is SGHRS and CDR2 is YFSETQ. CDR3 length: 14 amino acids. V was pared by 4 bases and J by 2 bases, with 13 bases between.

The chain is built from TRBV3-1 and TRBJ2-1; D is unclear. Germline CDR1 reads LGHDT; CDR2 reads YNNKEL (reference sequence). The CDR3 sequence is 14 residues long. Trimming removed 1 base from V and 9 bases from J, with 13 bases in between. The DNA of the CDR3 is TGTGCCAGCAGCCAAGTGGCCGGGCCACCTGAGCAGTTCTTC. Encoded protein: CASSQVAGPPEQFF.

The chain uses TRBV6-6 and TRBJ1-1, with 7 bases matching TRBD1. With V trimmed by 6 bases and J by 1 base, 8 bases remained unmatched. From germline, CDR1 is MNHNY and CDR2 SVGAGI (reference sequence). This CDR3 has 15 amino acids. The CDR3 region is CASSLPGQQNTEAFF. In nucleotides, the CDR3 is TGTGCCAGCAGCCTACCGGGACAGCAGAACACTGAAGCTTTCTTT.

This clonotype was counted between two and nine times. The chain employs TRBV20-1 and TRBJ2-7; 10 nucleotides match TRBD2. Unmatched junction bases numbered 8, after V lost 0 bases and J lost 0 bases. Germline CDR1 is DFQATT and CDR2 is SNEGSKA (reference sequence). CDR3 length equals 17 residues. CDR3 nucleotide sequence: TGCAGTGCTAGAGATTTGGCGACTAGCGGGTCCTCCTACGAGCAGTACTTC. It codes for CSARDLATSGSSYEQYF.